This T cell receptor beta chain was identified during a study of blood T cells in healthy people across ages. Study-wide points: Among T cells, TCR beta diversity per million cells dropped roughly linearly as age rose.

With regard to this clonotype: Its antigen remains unknown.

Germline V gives CDR1 SNHLY, CDR2 FYNNEI. Trimming removed 3 bases from V and 2 bases from J; junction bases left unmatched: 3. The CDR3 spans 14 residues. A second roughly 7 to 12 cycle PCR used barcoded and J-beta primers. TCRdb re-analysed the 5' RACE reads in MiXCR, keeping a single row per CDR3 protein. The sample records about 1,500,000 distinct CDR3 sequences, 28% being singletons. The chain is built from TRBV2 and TRBJ1-2; TRBD1 matches at 7 bases. The sequence was collected from a woman aged 25-40 years in good health. The source material was blood. The CDR3 loop reads CASSDPTGNYGYTF. CDR3 nucleotide sequence: TGTGCCAGCAGTGACCCGACAGGGAACTATGGCTACACCTTC.